Here is one T cell receptor beta chain with its context. This sample stems from a study of blood T cell repertoires in COVID-19. Whole-study context: PBMCs, B-cell-depleted T cells, or T cells were the source of the cDNA or gDNA that made up the material.

Per the authors' pipeline: Amplified reference gene primers provided the basis for estimating nucleated cell counts. Data came from immunoSEQ multiplex PCR; TCRdb stores just in-frame clones and leaves some out. That table gives V, J and clone size, and the DNA gave D and trimming. The table records fewer than 350,000 clones, 81% of them present only once. V was cut by 4 bases and J by 8 bases, with 18 bases left in between. Germline V lookup: CDR1 MNHEY, CDR2 SMNVEV (reference sequence). This CDR3 comprises 15 residues. The source material was peripheral blood. This clonotype originated in a woman aged 55-69 years with active or convalescent COVID-19. V is TRBV27 and J is TRBJ2-1; D perhaps matches TRBD1 (6 bases). The CDR3 here is CASSSGFSRGDEQFF. CDR3 bases: TGTGCCAGCAGTTCGGGTTTCTCCAGGGGCGATGAGCAGTTCTTC.